This entry concerns a single T cell receptor beta chain. This record comes from a study of shared clonotypes between healthy human individuals. Germline CDR1 is MNHEY and CDR2 is SMNVEV (reference sequence). The V segment lost 0 bases and the J segment 1 base; nucleotides outside the gene matches: 10. The CDR3 consists of 18 residues. Terminally differentiated effector memory CD45RA+ cells were left out of the naive CD8 fraction, which was CD45RO-negative and positively selected for CCR7. The repertoire was sequenced with immunoSEQ multiplex PCR; TCRdb's copy has only in-frame clones and lacks some. The sample has around 1.9 million clones; more than 85% are singletons.

Material: naive CD8+ T cells from PBMCs. The receptor was derived from a man between 18 and 35 years old in good health. Some clones in this sample may be carry-over from other donors' samples. The chain recombines TRBV27 with TRBJ2-3, with TRBD2 matching over 7 bases. For the CDR3, the DNA is TGTGCCAGCAGTTTATCACCATCCGGCGGGAGAGGCACAGATACGCAGTATTTT. Protein: CASSLSPSGGRGTDTQYF.